This is a list of T cell receptor beta chains from one sample in a study of cytomegalovirus exposure and HLA in healthy donors. The assay was immunoSEQ multiplex PCR, and TCRdb's table has in-frame clones only and misses some. The sample has roughly 92,000 clones; less than 8% are singletons. The sequenced sample consisted of PBMCs. These receptors all stem from a man in his forties or fifties in good health and CMV-seronegative. Each CDR3 is given with its conserved first and last residue. Each record gives: D gene, clone size, V gene, J gene, CDR3 protein, CDR3 DNA. The D gene is left open where the match is weak. The size of a clone is reported for some rows only, either as once, few or many, or as a class for expanded clones.

-	few	TRBV19	TRBJ2-5	CASSIGLEGTQYF	TGTGCCAGTAGTATAGGCTTGGAGGGGACCCAGTACTTC
-	-	TRBV11-3	TRBJ2-1	CASSLSRINEQFF	TGTGCCAGCAGCCTCAGTCGCATCAATGAGCAGTTCTTC
TRBD1	few	TRBV7-8	TRBJ1-1	CASGTGTGTEAFF	TGTGCCTCCGGGACAGGAACAGGCACTGAAGCTTTCTTT
TRBD1	-	TRBV5-1	TRBJ2-7	CASRDRDLYEQYF	TGCGCCAGCCGGGACAGGGATCTTTACGAGCAGTACTTC
-	few	TRBV7-8	TRBJ2-7	CASSLKIGQLYF	TGTGCCAGCAGCTTAAAAATCGGACAGCTATACTTC
TRBD1	few	TRBV7-9	TRBJ2-1	CASSVRRDRGDNEQFF	TGTGCCAGCAGCGTGAGGAGGGACAGGGGGGACAATGAGCAGTTCTTC
-	-	TRBV28	TRBJ2-7	CAALGGSYEQYF	TGTGCAGCCCTAGGGGGCTCCTACGAGCAGTACTTC
TRBD1	-	TRBV10-3	TRBJ1-4	CAISEERGRGNEKLFF	TGTGCCATCAGTGAGGAAAGGGGGCGCGGTAATGAAAAACTGTTTTTT
TRBD1	few	TRBV28	TRBJ1-6	CASSVYRQGDSPLHF	TGTGCCAGCAGTGTATACAGACAGGGTGATTCACCCCTCCACTTT
TRBD1	few	TRBV29-1	TRBJ2-5	CSVLGTGLSQETQYF	TGCAGCGTTCTTGGGACAGGGCTCTCCCAAGAGACCCAGTACTTC
-	-	TRBV18	TRBJ1-1	CASSSKGGVTEAFF	TGTGCCAGCTCATCTAAAGGGGGAGTCACTGAAGCTTTCTTT
TRBD2	-	TRBV7-7	TRBJ2-1	CASSLATRTSGGNEQFF	TGTGCTAGCAGCTTAGCAACCAGGACTAGCGGGGGTAATGAGCAGTTCTTC
-	few	TRBV28	TRBJ1-2	CASSSGRNYGYTF	TGTGCCAGTAGCTCCGGGAGGAACTATGGCTACACCTTC
-	medium-sized	TRBV7-9	TRBJ2-3	CASSRTGTDTQYF	TGTGCCAGCAGCCGGACAGGCACAGATACGCAGTATTTT
TRBD1	-	TRBV7-8	TRBJ2-2	CASSQSGTVQLKTGELFF	TGTGCCAGCAGCCAGAGTGGGACAGTGCAATTAAAGACCGGGGAGCTGTTTTTT
TRBD1	few	TRBV29-1	TRBJ2-7	CSVESGGSQEQYF	TGCAGCGTTGAGTCAGGGGGCAGTCAAGAGCAGTACTTC
-	few	TRBV2	TRBJ1-3	CASSFSSGNTIYF	TGTGCCAGCAGTTTCAGCTCTGGAAACACCATATATTTT
TRBD2	few	TRBV28	TRBJ2-1	CASSNILLGREGDEQFF	TGTGCCAGCAGCAACATTCTGTTAGGGCGGGAGGGCGACGAGCAGTTCTTC
TRBD1	few	TRBV18	TRBJ1-6	CASSPRQGTDSPLHF	TGTGCCAGCTCACCCCGACAGGGGACGGATTCACCCCTCCACTTT
TRBD1	few	TRBV5-1	TRBJ1-5	CASSLEGAPNQPQHF	TGCGCCAGCAGCTTGGAGGGGGCGCCCAATCAGCCCCAGCATTTT
TRBD1	-	TRBV15	TRBJ2-2	CATARDRATGELFF	TGTGCCACCGCCCGGGACAGGGCCACCGGGGAGCTGTTTTTT
TRBD1	few	TRBV10-2	TRBJ1-6	CASSEGQGAISPLHF	TGCGCCAGCAGTGAGGGTCAGGGGGCAATTTCACCCCTCCACTTT
-	few	TRBV28	TRBJ2-3	CATDSYTDTQYF	TGTGCCACCGACTCCTACACAGATACGCAGTATTTT
-	-	TRBV5-4	TRBJ1-1	CASSLATGTEAFF	TGTGCCAGCAGCTTGGCGACAGGAACTGAAGCTTTCTTT
TRBD2	few	TRBV7-2	TRBJ2-1	CASSLDPGGSYNEQFF	TGTGCCAGCAGCTTAGATCCGGGAGGCTCCTACAATGAGCAGTTCTTC